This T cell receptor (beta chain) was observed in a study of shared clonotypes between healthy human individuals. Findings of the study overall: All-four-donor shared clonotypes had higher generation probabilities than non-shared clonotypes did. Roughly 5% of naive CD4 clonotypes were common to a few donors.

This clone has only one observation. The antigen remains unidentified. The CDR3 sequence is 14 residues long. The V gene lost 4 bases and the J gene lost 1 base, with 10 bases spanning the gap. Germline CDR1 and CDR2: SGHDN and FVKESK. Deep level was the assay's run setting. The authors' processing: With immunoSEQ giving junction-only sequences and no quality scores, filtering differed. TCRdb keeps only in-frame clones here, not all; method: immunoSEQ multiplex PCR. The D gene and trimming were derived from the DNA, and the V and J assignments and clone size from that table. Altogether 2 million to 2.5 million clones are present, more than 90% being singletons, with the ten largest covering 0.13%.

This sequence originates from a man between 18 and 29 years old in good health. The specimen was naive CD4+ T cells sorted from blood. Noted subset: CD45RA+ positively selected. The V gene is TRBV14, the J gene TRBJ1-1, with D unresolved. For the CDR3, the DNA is TGTGCCAGCAGCCCCGGGGTAGCGAACACTGAAGCTTTCTTT. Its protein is CASSPGVANTEAFF.